Listed below are T cell receptor beta chains from one sample, sequenced in a study of vaccination and CD4 T cells after COVID-19. These receptors lack a known antigen. TCRdb called the PCR reads again in MiXCR, with one record for every CDR3 protein. This sample yields under 20,000 distinct CDR3 sequences, of which under 60% are seen a single time; 15% to 20% belongs to the top ten. The sequenced sample was CD4+ T cells from blood, cultured in vitro, obtained before SARS-CoV-2 vaccination. All receptors derive from a human donor who had recovered from COVID-19. Both conserved end residues are part of each CDR3. The D gene is left open where the match is weak. The size field is filled for only some rows; it gives once, few, many or a size class.

TRBJ1-6 TRBD1 . 14 TRBV20-1 TGCAGTGTGGAGGGACAGGTTCCTAATTCACCCCTCCACTTT CSVEGQVPNSPLHF
TRBJ2-3 . . 17 TRBV4-2 TGTGCCAGCAGCCAAGATCCCCCAGGGGCGTCGAGGTTGACGCAGTATTTT CASSQDPPGASRLTQYF
TRBJ2-1 TRBD2 . 16 TRBV19 TGTGCCAGTAGTATAGCAGGACTAGCGAAATACAATGAGCAGTTCTTC CASSIAGLAKYNEQFF
TRBJ2-2 . . 15 TRBV5-4 TGTGCCAGCAGCTCGGAGAGGCTAGTGGGCGGGGAGCTGTTTTTT CASSSERLVGGELFF
TRBJ2-3 . . 12 TRBV7-6 TGTGCCAGCAGCTCCACTATGGATACGCCGTATTTT CASSSTMDTPYF
TRBJ1-5 . few 14 TRBV20-1 TGCAGTGCTAGAGGGGAACCGGGCAATCAGCCCCAGCATTTT CSARGEPGNQPQHF
TRBJ1-4 . once 15 TRBV7-2 TGTGCCAGCAGCTTAGCGGGGGGCCTTTGGGAAAAACTGTTTTTT CASSLAGGLWEKLFF
TRBJ2-3 . few 12 TRBV6-2/TRBV6-3 TGTGCCAGCAGGGATGAGGCAGATACGCAGTATTTT CASRDEADTQYF
TRBJ2-3 . few 13 TRBV6-4 TGTGCCAGCAGTGACTCGGGGGCAGATACGCAGTATTTT CASSDSGADTQYF
TRBJ1-2 TRBD1 . 14 TRBV25-1 TGTGCCAGCAGTTCCCGGGACAGGGAGAATGGCTACACCTTC CASSSRDRENGYTF
TRBJ2-1 . . 13 TRBV7-3 TGTGCCAGCAGCTCCTTTGGCGGGTATGAGCAGTTCTTC CASSSFGGYEQFF
TRBJ1-1 . . 12 TRBV3-1 TGTGCCAGCAGCCAAATTGAGGGTGACGCTTTCTTT CASSQIEGDAFF
TRBJ1-2 . few 15 TRBV7-9 TGTGCCAGCAGCTTATCGGGGCAGGGTCACTATGGCTACACCTTC CASSLSGQGHYGYTF
TRBJ1-2 . few 13 TRBV6-1 TGTGCCAGCATCCCCAGGGAGGGTTATGGCTACACCTTC CASIPREGYGYTF
TRBJ1-5 . . 14 TRBV6-2/TRBV6-3 TGTGCCAGTAGTTACAGACAGCTCAATCAGCCCCAGCATTTT CASSYRQLNQPQHF
TRBJ1-2 . . 14 TRBV2 TGTGCCAGCAGTGGCCTAAGGGGGGACTATGGCTACACCTTC CASSGLRGDYGYTF
TRBJ2-5 TRBD2 . 15 TRBV5-4 TGTGCCAGCAGCTTTTCTAGCGGATTCCAAGAGACCCAGTACTTC CASSFSSGFQETQYF
TRBJ1-6 . few 12 TRBV28 TGTGCCAGCAGTTTCCCGACCCGTCCCCTCCACTTT CASSFPTRPLHF
TRBJ2-3 . few 16 TRBV7-9 TGTGCCAGCAGCCCTTCCTCACGGGCGCGTACAGATACGCAGTATTTT CASSPSSRARTDTQYF
TRBJ2-5 TRBD2 . 15 TRBV20-1 TGCAGTGCTAGAGATACGGCTAGCGGTCAAGAGACCCAGTACTTC CSARDTASGQETQYF
TRBJ2-1 . medium-sized 15 TRBV20-1 TGCAGTGCTAGAGATCTAAGCGGAGTCTACAATGAGCAGTTCTTC CSARDLSGVYNEQFF
TRBJ2-5 . . 16 TRBV6-5 TGTGCCAGCAGTTACGGGGCGGCAGGGACCCAAGAGACCCAGTACTTC CASSYGAAGTQETQYF
TRBJ2-7 . once 14 TRBV28 TGTGCCAGCAGTCGGCCAGGGAATCCCTACGAGCAGTACTTC CASSRPGNPYEQYF
TRBJ1-1 . few 12 TRBV3-1 TGTGCCAGCAGCCCTCCCCTCGGAGGAGCTTTCTTT CASSPPLGGAFF
TRBJ1-4 . . 11 TRBV20-1 TGCAGTGCTAGGACAGGTGGAAAACTGTTTTTT CSARTGGKLFF
TRBJ1-6 . . 15 TRBV20-1 TGCAGTGCTAGAGATCCGGCAGGGTTTAATTCACCCCTCCACTTT CSARDPAGFNSPLHF
TRBJ2-5 . . 15 TRBV28 TGTGCCAGCAGTCCCCGCCGTTTAGCCGGCAGGACCCAGTACTTC CASSPRRLAGRTQYF
TRBJ1-1 . . 17 TRBV15 TGTGCCACCAGCCTACCCTATCAGGCAGGGATGAACACTGAAGCTTTCTTT CATSLPYQAGMNTEAFF
TRBJ2-1 . few 15 TRBV5-4 TGTGCCAGCAGCTTGGCAGGTCCATTGTACAATGAGCAGTTCTTC CASSLAGPLYNEQFF
TRBJ2-5 . medium-sized 15 TRBV19 TGTGCCAGTAGTCCAGGCCTGTCGGCGATAGAGACCCAGTACTTC CASSPGLSAIETQYF
TRBJ1-1 TRBD1 few 14 TRBV11-2 TGTGCCAGCAGCCCCCGGACAGGGAACACTGAAGCTTTCTTT CASSPRTGNTEAFF
TRBJ1-1 . few 16 TRBV7-3 TGTGCCAGCAGCTTAAGTCCCGCGGACCTTAGGACTGAAGCTTTCTTT CASSLSPADLRTEAFF
TRBJ1-5 . few 14 TRBV28 TGTGCCAGCAGTTCGTACCGAGCTGATCAGCCCCAGCATTTT CASSSYRADQPQHF
TRBJ2-7 TRBD2 . 18 TRBV19 TGTGCCAGTAGTCCCGGGACTAGCGGGAGGGCCGGTTCCTACGAGCAGTACTTC CASSPGTSGRAGSYEQYF
TRBJ1-5 . few 12 TRBV2 TGTGCCAGCAGTGGAAGGGCTCAGCCCCAGCATTTT CASSGRAQPQHF
TRBJ2-1 TRBD2 few 17 TRBV27 TGTGCCAGCAGTCCAAGAGCCGGGACTAGCGGGAACAATGAGCAGTTCTTC CASSPRAGTSGNNEQFF
TRBJ2-4 TRBD2 . 14 TRBV6-2/TRBV6-3 TGTGCCAGAGGGGTCGGCGGGAGCTCGGGCATTCAGTACTTC CARGVGGSSGIQYF
TRBJ1-1 . . 15 TRBV5-1 TGCGCCAGCAGCTTGATGAGAGCGGGAAACACTGAAGCTTTCTTT CASSLMRAGNTEAFF
TRBJ2-1 . . 10 TRBV20-1 TGCAGTGCTAGAAGGGCAGCGAAGTTCTTC CSARRAAKFF
TRBJ1-5 . few 15 TRBV2 TGTGCCAGCAGTCTTGGGGGGGCTGGCAATCAGCCCCAGCATTTT CASSLGGAGNQPQHF
TRBJ2-2 . . 16 TRBV6-2/TRBV6-3 TGTGCCAGCAGTTACTCGAGACGGCTGAACACCGGGGAGCTGTTTTTT CASSYSRRLNTGELFF
TRBJ2-5 TRBD2 . 14 TRBV19 TGTGCCAGTAGCCAAGCGGGAGATAGGGAGACCCAGTACTTC CASSQAGDRETQYF
TRBJ2-1 . . 15 TRBV19 TGTGCCAGTAGCCAAACAGGGAGCTCCTACAATGAGCAGTTCTTC CASSQTGSSYNEQFF
TRBJ2-7 . . 14 TRBV20-1 TGCAGTGCTAGAACAGGTTTAGTATACGACGAGCAGTACTTC CSARTGLVYDEQYF
TRBJ1-5 . few 13 TRBV7-2 TGTGCCAGCAGCTCTCAGGGGAATCAGCCCCAGCATTTT CASSSQGNQPQHF